This T cell receptor (beta chain) was captured by sequencing in a study of cytomegalovirus exposure and HLA in healthy donors. Overall study context: Previous work identified some 120 million unique TCR beta sequences from about 179 million T cells.

There were likely unrecorded immune exposures, though donors were nominally healthy when sampled. This PCR relied on a set of 60 Vbeta primers and 13 Jbeta primers. The repertoire was sequenced with immunoSEQ multiplex PCR; TCRdb's copy has only in-frame clones and lacks some. This repertoire shows some 200,000 clones, over 80% found once; its top ten account for roughly 0.71%. This CDR3 spans 17 amino acids. The study's findings and limits: A few V segments could not be told apart, such as TRBV6-2 and TRBV6-3, and were left out.

A remark on this clone: What it recognizes is unknown.

The chain recombines TRBV21-1 with TRBJ1-4; TRBD1 is taken as the D call from the table, unchecked against the DNA. TRBV21-1 is reported as a pseudogene. The clonotype comes from a boy aged 2 to 9 in good health and CMV-seronegative. Sequencing was carried out using PBMCs. CDR3 nucleotide sequence: TGTGCCAGCAGCAAAGAGTATACGAGGGGGCGAAGTGAAAAACTGTTTTTT. Its protein is CASSKEYTRGRSEKLFF.